These 20 T cell receptor beta chains were sequenced from one sample in a study of blood T cell repertoires in COVID-19. Generated by immunoSEQ multiplex PCR, the TCRdb table keeps only in-frame clones and is missing some. Here the sample spans around 110,000 clones, approximately 84% being singletons. The specimen sequenced was peripheral blood. These receptors were collected from a man aged 35 to 55 with acute or convalescent COVID-19.

The chain carries TRBV7-9 and TRBJ2-2; 10 positions match TRBD1. With V trimmed by 6 bases and J by 7 bases, 11 bases remained unmatched. The length of the CDR3 is 16 residues. CDR1 is SEHNR, CDR2 FQNEAQ, per germline (reference sequence). CDR3 loop: CASSDRGTGVRGELFF. As DNA, the CDR3 is TGTGCCAGCAGTGATCGAGGGACAGGGGTGCGCGGGGAGCTGTTTTTT.

This chain joins TRBV10-3 and TRBJ2-7, with D perhaps matching TRBD2 (6 bases). The CDR3 runs 14 residues. Germline CDR1 ENHRY, CDR2 SYGVKD. V lost 4 bases and J 2 bases, leaving 12 bases between the germline ends. The CDR3 DNA is TGTGCCATCAGTGGAGGGGACTCAACCTACGAGCAGTACTTC. Translating it yields CAISGGDSTYEQYF.

The rearrangement uses TRBV27 and TRBJ1-6; 8 bases align to TRBD1. This CDR3 spans 16 amino acids. The V segment lost 2 bases and the J segment 7 bases; nucleotides outside the gene matches: 7. The germline CDR1 and CDR2 sequences are MNHEY and SMNVEV (reference sequence). DNA for the CDR3: TGTGCCAGCAGTTTAAGGGTTCGGACAGGGAATTCACCCCTCCACTTT. Encoded protein: CASSLRVRTGNSPLHF.

The gene calls are TRBV3-1 (or the pseudogene TRBV3-2) and TRBJ2-3; D possibly corresponds to TRBD2 (6 bases). This CDR3 has 14 residues. Germline assignment: CDR1 LGHDT and CDR2 YNNKEL (reference sequence). The V gene lost 4 bases and the J gene lost 1 base, with 9 bases spanning the gap. This CDR3 is CASSPGLRTDTQYF. CDR3 nucleotides: TGTGCCAGCAGCCCGGGACTTCGCACAGATACGCAGTATTTT.

V gene TRBV11-2 combines with J gene TRBJ1-6; D perhaps matches TRBD1 (6 bases). The CDR3 runs to 16 residues. CDR1 is SGHAT and CDR2 is FQNNGV in the germline V gene. V lost 5 bases to trimming and J lost 5 bases, with 16 bases between them. The CDR3 coding sequence is TGTGCCAGCAGCCTGCGAGACAGGCGAAATAATTCACCCCTCCACTTT. Amino acid sequence: CASSLRDRRNNSPLHF.

The chain recombines TRBV4-2 with TRBJ2-7, with 10 bases fitting TRBD2. Per the germline V gene, CDR1 is LGHNA and CDR2 is YNFKEQ. The CDR3 sequence is 17 residues long. J lost 1 base, V lost 1 base, and 7 bases had no gene match. CDR3 DNA sequence: TGTGCCAGCAGCCAAGTGGGAAGTAGCGGGGGGTCCTACGAGCAGTACTTC. Protein product: CASSQVGSSGGSYEQYF.

The V call is TRBV5-6, the J call TRBJ1-1; D is possibly TRBD1 (6 bases). The CDR3 loop spans 18 amino acids. V was shortened by 0 bases and J by 0 bases, with 18 bases between the two germline ends. Germline V gene sequence: CDR1 SGHDT, CDR2 YYEEEE. CDR3 amino acids: CASSLGRGQRWMNTEAFF. In nucleotides, the CDR3 is TGTGCCAGCAGCTTGGGGCGGGGGCAGCGATGGATGAACACTGAAGCTTTCTTT. The entire variable domain, with the rest obtained from reference TRBV5-6 and TRBJ1-1, is as follows: DAGVTQSPTHLIKTRGQQVTLRCSPKSGHDTVSWYQQALGQGPQFIFQYYEEEERQRGNFPDRFSGHQFPNYSSELNVNALLLGDSALYLCASSLGRGQRWMNTEAFFGQGTRLTVV.

The V call is TRBV2, the J call TRBJ1-4, with 7 bases fitting TRBD1. Germline V gives CDR1 SNHLY, CDR2 FYNNEI. V was clipped by 5 bases and J by 2 bases; unmatched bases: 2. This CDR3 region has 14 residues. In DNA, the CDR3 is TGTGCCAGCAGTTTACAGGGGACTAATGAAAAACTGTTTTTT. It encodes CASSLQGTNEKLFF.

The CDR3 DNA follows: TGTGCCAGCAGTTTTTTCGCGCTAGCGGGGGGCACAGATACGCAGTATTTT. Translation gives CASSFFALAGGTDTQYF. The J gene is TRBJ2-3, the V gene TRBV6-2 or TRBV6-3, with 10 bases aligning to TRBD2. The CDR3 covers 17 residues. Germline-derived CDR1 and CDR2 are MNHEY and SVGEGT. V trimming: 4 bases; J trimming: 1 base; junction bases outside the gene matches: 8.

This chain links TRBV24-1 with TRBJ2-2; 7 bases match TRBD1. This CDR3 region has 18 residues. The V segment lost 5 bases and the J segment 0 bases; nucleotides outside the gene matches: 11. Per the germline V gene, CDR1 is KGHDR and CDR2 is SFDVKD. This chain's CDR3 is CATSGLTGSVANTGELFF. The CDR3 DNA is TGTGCCACCAGTGGCCTGACAGGGTCTGTCGCGAACACCGGGGAGCTGTTTTTT.

Only one count was recorded for this clone. CDR3 amino acids: CASSGAGSNFNNEQFF. CDR3 nucleotides: TGTGCCAGCAGTGGGGCCGGCAGTAATTTCAACAATGAGCAGTTCTTC. This chain connects TRBV2 to TRBJ2-1; D unclear. CDR3 length equals 16 residues. V lost 4 bases to trimming and J lost 5 bases, with 18 bases between them. CDR1 is SNHLY, CDR2 FYNNEI, per germline.

The V and J genes are TRBV27 and TRBJ1-1; TRBD1 is a possible D gene (5 bases). The ends were cut back, 1 base at V and 2 bases at J, with 14 bases in the middle. Germline V CDR1 and CDR2: MNHEY, SMNVEV (reference sequence). The CDR3 contains 16 residues. Written as DNA, the CDR3 is TGTGCCAGCAGTTTATTAGGGGTGGGTGAAAACACTGAAGCTTTCTTT. This sequence encodes CASSLLGVGENTEAFF.

The J gene is TRBJ2-3, the V gene TRBV7-9; 10 bases align to TRBD2. Trimming removed 5 bases from V and 1 base from J; junction bases left unmatched: 3. The CDR3 is 15 amino acids. CDR1 SEHNR and CDR2 FQNEAQ come from the germline V gene (reference sequence). As DNA, the CDR3 is TGTGCCAGCAGCCCGGGGACTAGCGGCACAGATACGCAGTATTTT. This gives the protein CASSPGTSGTDTQYF.

The rearrangement uses TRBV6-5 and TRBJ2-1; 7 positions agree with TRBD1. Looked up from germline, CDR1 is MNHEY and CDR2 is SVGAGI. The V gene end was trimmed by 4 bases and the J gene end by 8 bases; junction bases not matched to a gene: 5. This CDR3 comprises 13 residues. CDR3 in amino acids: CASSFTGVDEQFF. The CDR3 DNA is TGTGCCAGCAGTTTTACAGGGGTCGATGAGCAGTTCTTC.

The chain is built from TRBV5-1 and TRBJ2-7, with TRBD1 as a possible D gene (5 bases). The CDR3 spans 13 residues. V lost 4 bases to trimming and J lost 3 bases, with 11 bases between them. The germline gives CDR1 SGHRS, CDR2 YFSETQ. In nucleotides, the CDR3 is TGCGCCAGCAGCCCGACAGCGATCTACGAGCAGTACTTC. Protein sequence: CASSPTAIYEQYF.

In its sample, this clone was seen a few times. This chain joins TRBV7-2 and TRBJ1-5, with D possibly being TRBD1 (6 bases). This CDR3 has 13 residues. V was shortened by 5 bases and J by 5 bases, with 10 bases between the two germline ends. CDR1 and CDR2 from the germline V gene are SGHTA and FQGNSA. CDR3 sequence: CASSTDRHQPQHF. The DNA for the CDR3 is TGTGCCAGCAGCACGGACAGACATCAGCCCCAGCATTTT.

The chain employs TRBV10-3 and TRBJ2-3, with TRBD2 identical over 9 bases. Per germline, CDR1 ENHRY and CDR2 SYGVKD. With V trimmed by 6 bases and J by 6 bases, 4 bases remained unmatched. The CDR3 contains 13 residues. The chain's CDR3 is CAISLAGSDTQYF. In nucleotides, the CDR3 is TGTGCCATCAGCCTAGCGGGGTCTGATACGCAGTATTTT.

V and J are TRBV18 and TRBJ1-6, with D possibly matching TRBD1 (6 bases). CDR1 KGHSH and CDR2 LQKENI come from the germline V gene. The CDR3 length is 17 residues. V was shortened by 4 bases and J by 4 bases, with 17 bases between the two germline ends. Here the CDR3 reads CASSLGATGPYNSPLHF. Here the CDR3 DNA reads TGTGCCAGCTCACTTGGGGCGACAGGTCCTTATAATTCACCCCTCCACTTT.

V and J are TRBV2 and TRBJ2-7; D possibly corresponds to TRBD1 (6 bases). Looked up from germline, CDR1 is SNHLY and CDR2 is FYNNEI. CDR3 length equals 15 residues. Trimming removed 6 bases at V and 3 bases at J, with 18 bases between. For the CDR3, the DNA is TGTGCCAGCAGCCCCAGGGGTCTCTCCCGCTACGAGCAGTACTTC. As protein: CASSPRGLSRYEQYF.

This clone has a handful of counts. The chain employs TRBV28 and TRBJ1-5; D unclear. The CDR3 extends over 11 amino acids. CDR1 is MDHEN and CDR2 is SYDVKM in the germline V gene. The germline V and J ends were trimmed by 2 bases and 11 bases, with 7 bases remaining between them. CDR3 protein: CASSLSGAQHF. DNA for the CDR3: TGTGCCAGCAGTTTAAGTGGAGCCCAGCATTTT.